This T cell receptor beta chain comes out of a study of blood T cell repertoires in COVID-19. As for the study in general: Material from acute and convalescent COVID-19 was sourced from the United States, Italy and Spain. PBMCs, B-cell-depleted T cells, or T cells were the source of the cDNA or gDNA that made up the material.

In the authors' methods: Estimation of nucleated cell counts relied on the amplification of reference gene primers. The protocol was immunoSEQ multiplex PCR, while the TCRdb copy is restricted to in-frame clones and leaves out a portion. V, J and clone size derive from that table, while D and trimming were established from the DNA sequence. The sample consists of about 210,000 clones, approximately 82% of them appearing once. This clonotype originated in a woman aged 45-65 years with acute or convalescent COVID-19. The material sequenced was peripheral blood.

The CDR3 here is CASSSDRGLINEQFF. The CDR3 coding sequence is TGTGCCAGCAGTTCCGACAGGGGGCTCATAAATGAGCAGTTCTTC. The chain employs TRBV27 and TRBJ2-1; 10 bases align to TRBD1. V dropped 4 bases and J dropped 7; count of bases not matched to a gene: 7. The germline gives CDR1 MNHEY, CDR2 SMNVEV (reference sequence). There are 15 residues in the CDR3.